Each of the 9 T cell receptor beta chains below was sequenced from the same sample in a study of shared clonotypes between healthy human individuals. The protocol was immunoSEQ multiplex PCR, while the TCRdb copy is restricted to in-frame clones and leaves out a portion. The sample lists more than 500,000 clones, about 96% occurring once. The sequenced sample was naive CD4+ T cells sorted from blood. Subset meaning: CD45RA+ positively selected. Receptor source: a woman in her 30s in good health.

The chain couples TRBV29-1 to TRBJ1-6, with no clear D. The CDR3 runs 13 residues. CDR1 is SQVTM, CDR2 ANQGSEA, per germline. Trimming took 6 bases from V and 4 from J, leaving 10 bases between them. CDR3 DNA sequence: TGCAGCGTGGCCCCAGGTTATAATTCACCCCTCCACTTT. Its translation: CSVAPGYNSPLHF. The variable domain in full, completed from reference TRBV29-1 and TRBJ1-6, reads SAVISQKPSRDICQRGTSLTIQCQVDSQVTMMFWYRQQPGQSLTLIATANQGSEATYESGFVIDKFPISRPNLTFSTLTVSNMSPEDSSIYLCSVAPGYNSPLHFGNGTRLTVT.

The V and J genes are TRBV28 and TRBJ2-7; the D gene is possibly TRBD1 (6 bases). The CDR3 consists of 12 residues. CDR1 and CDR2 from the germline V gene are MDHEN and SYDVKM. V shed 6 bases and J shed 7 bases, with 13 bases lying between them. In DNA form, the CDR3 reads TGTGCCAGCAGACATACAGGGTTGGAGCAGTACTTC. Translation gives CASRHTGLEQYF.

J is TRBJ2-1 and V is TRBV5-1; a weak D match, TRBD2 (6 bases). CDR1 is SGHRS, CDR2 YFSETQ, per germline. The CDR3 covers 16 residues. Trimming took off 4 bases at V and 7 bases at J, with 21 bases between the two ends. In nucleotides, the CDR3 is TGCGCCAGCAGCGAGAGCGGACTTCGGGGGACGAATGAGCAGTTCTTC. It encodes CASSESGLRGTNEQFF.

The chain is built from TRBV29-1 and TRBJ2-5; perhaps TRBD1 as D (6 bases). The CDR3 is 12 amino acids. The germline V and J ends were trimmed by 5 bases and 4 bases, with 11 bases remaining between them. Germline values: CDR1 SQVTM, CDR2 ANQGSEA. CDR3 DNA: TGCAGCGTTTTCAGAGGGGGAGAGACCCAGTACTTC. Its translation is CSVFRGGETQYF.

This chain joins TRBV28 and TRBJ1-4; D uncertain. The CDR3 spans 15 residues. Germline CDR1 reads MDHEN; CDR2 reads SYDVKM. The V gene lost 6 bases and the J gene lost 10 bases, with 21 bases spanning the gap. The CDR3, as DNA: TGTGCCAGCAGCCCGCGAGGGCCCATCCGCGGAAAACTGTTTTTT. It specifies CASSPRGPIRGKLFF.

As DNA, the CDR3 is TGTGCCAGCAGCTTATTGTCGGTATGGGACTACGAGCAGTACTTC. Its translation is CASSLLSVWDYEQYF. The rearrangement uses TRBV11-2 and TRBJ2-7, with no clear D. The CDR3 is made up of 15 amino acids. Per the germline V gene, CDR1 is SGHAT and CDR2 is FQNNGV. Trimming shortened V by 2 bases and J by 3 bases, and 14 bases separated the two germline ends.

The chain joins TRBV30 to TRBJ2-7; tentative D call: TRBD1 (6 bases). V lost 2 bases to trimming and J lost 3 bases, with 8 bases between them. Germline CDR1 reads GTSNPN; CDR2 reads SVGIG (reference sequence). This CDR3 is built from 12 residues. CDR3 residues: CAWSPGHYEQYF. In nucleotides, the CDR3 is TGTGCCTGGAGTCCGGGACACTACGAGCAGTACTTC.

CDR3 nucleotide sequence: TGTGCCAGCGGAGCGAGGACAGGTGCCAATCAGCCCCAGCATTTT. It specifies CASGARTGANQPQHF. The chain links TRBV6-1 to TRBJ1-5, with 7 bases lining up with TRBD1. The CDR3 contains 15 residues. Germline assignment: CDR1 MNHNS and CDR2 SASEGT. J lost 3 bases, V lost 8 bases, and 10 bases had no gene match.

V usage is TRBV11-2 and J usage is TRBJ2-7, with 8 bases matching TRBD2. The germline CDR1 and CDR2 sequences are SGHAT and FQNNGV. With 4 bases clipped from V and 6 bases from J, the junction kept 11 bases outside the gene matches. The CDR3 covers 15 residues. CDR3 protein: CASSSGPGAGAEQYF. Written as DNA, the CDR3 is TGTGCCAGCAGCTCCGGTCCCGGAGCGGGAGCCGAGCAGTACTTC.